These 20 T cell receptor beta chains share one sample of origin, sequenced in a study of blood T cell repertoires in COVID-19. Only in-frame clones appear in the TCRdb table, and some are missing; sequencing was by immunoSEQ multiplex PCR. The table includes roughly 380,000 clones, approximately 77% detected once. Source material: peripheral blood. The receptors derive from a human donor with acute or convalescent COVID-19. The donor label of this sample is uncertain.

The V and J genes are TRBV27 and TRBJ1-2, with TRBD1 identical over 12 bases. V shed 9 bases and J 0 bases; nucleotides not matched to a gene: 17. CDR3 length equals 19 residues. The germline V gene has CDR1 MNHEY and CDR2 SMNVEV (reference sequence). CDR3 amino acids: CARTTRDRGLRAANYGYTF. CDR3 nucleotides: TGTGCCAGGACAACCCGGGACAGGGGGCTTAGGGCCGCTAACTATGGCTACACCTTC.

Remarks on this clone: The identical CDR3 is also encoded by other nucleotide sequences in the sample. The chain joins TRBV3-1 (or the pseudogene TRBV3-2) to TRBJ1-6; 8 bases align to TRBD1. With V trimmed by 1 base and J by 7 bases, 3 bases remained unmatched. The germline gives CDR1 LGHDT, CDR2 YNNKEL (reference sequence). CDR3 size: 15 residues. The CDR3 sequence: CASSQVGQGNSPLHF. In DNA form, the CDR3 reads TGTGCCAGCAGCCAAGTAGGACAGGGCAATTCACCCCTCCACTTT.

J is TRBJ1-5 and V is TRBV2; TRBD1 matches at 8 bases. The CDR3 covers 14 residues. Looked up from germline, CDR1 is SNHLY and CDR2 is FYNNEI. V trimming: 5 bases; J trimming: 5 bases; junction bases outside the gene matches: 5. The CDR3 DNA follows: TGTGCCAGCAGTTGGGACAGGACCTATCAGCCCCAGCATTTT. Encoded protein: CASSWDRTYQPQHF.

The CDR3 nucleotides read TGTGCCAGCAGCACCGGGTGGGCGGGAGTAAGGGAGACCCAGTACTTC. The encoded protein is CASSTGWAGVRETQYF. The chain links TRBV9 to TRBJ2-5, with 7 bases fitting TRBD2. The ends lost 4 bases at V and 5 bases at J; junction bases unmatched: 14. CDR3 length: 16 amino acids. Germline assignment: CDR1 SGDLS and CDR2 YYNGEE.

The chain combines TRBV28 with TRBJ1-2, with TRBD1 as a possible D gene (5 bases). Trimming shortened V by 5 bases and J by 8 bases, and 18 bases separated the two germline ends. The CDR3 extends over 14 amino acids. Germline V lookup: CDR1 MDHEN, CDR2 SYDVKM. CDR3: CASSLPPQGRGYTF. CDR3 DNA sequence: TGTGCCAGCAGTCTCCCTCCGCAGGGTAGAGGCTACACCTTC.

This clone was recorded many times. V gene TRBV9 combines with J gene TRBJ1-1, with D uncertain. The CDR3 extends over 16 amino acids. Per the germline V gene, CDR1 is SGDLS and CDR2 is YYNGEE. Trimming left V 4 bases short and J 4 bases short, with 20 bases between. CDR3 nucleotide sequence: TGTGCCAGCAGCACCCGGACGGGGAGTGTTGGCACTGAAGCTTTCTTT. It yields the protein CASSTRTGSVGTEAFF. The full variable domain, completed using reference TRBV9 and TRBJ1-1, is DSGVTQTPKHLITATGQRVTLRCSPRSGDLSVYWYQQSLDQGLQFLIQYYNGEERAKGNILERFSAQQFPDLHSELNLSSLELGDSALYFCASSTRTGSVGTEAFFGQGTRLTVV.

The V call is TRBV5-1, the J call TRBJ1-1; the match to TRBD1 covers 11 bases. The V and J ends lost 3 bases and 3 bases, in that order; junction bases with no gene match: 4. The germline gives CDR1 SGHRS, CDR2 YFSETQ. CDR3 length: 15 residues. The CDR3 coding sequence is TGCGCCAGCAGCTCGGGACAGGGGGTACACACTGAAGCTTTCTTT. Protein product: CASSSGQGVHTEAFF.

The chain is built from TRBV7-9 and TRBJ1-2; a weak D match, TRBD1 (6 bases). The CDR3 extends over 14 amino acids. CDR1 and CDR2 (germline): SEHNR, FQNEAQ (reference sequence). The V and J ends lost 2 bases and 4 bases respectively, with 11 bases between them. The CDR3 region has the DNA TGTGCCAGCAGCTTAATAGGACAGATCTATGGCTACACCTTC. Amino acid sequence: CASSLIGQIYGYTF.

The rearrangement joins TRBV18 to TRBJ1-1; no reliable D call. The V gene lost 4 bases and the J gene lost 1 base, with 10 bases spanning the gap. From germline, CDR1 is KGHSH and CDR2 LQKENI. The CDR3 contains 14 residues. CDR3 loop: CASSRAAGNTEAFF. The CDR3 bases are TGTGCCAGCTCACGCGCTGCGGGGAACACTGAAGCTTTCTTT.

The table lists this clone with a count of one. The V call is TRBV7-9, the J call TRBJ1-2; 7 bases map to TRBD1. V was clipped by 4 bases and J by 4 bases; unmatched bases: 15. The germline gives CDR1 SEHNR, CDR2 FQNEAQ (reference sequence). This CDR3 contains 17 residues. DNA for the CDR3: TGTGCCAGCAGCTCTGGACCTACTGTTGACAGGGTCTATGGCTACACCTTC. Its translation: CASSSGPTVDRVYGYTF.

The V call is TRBV15, the J call TRBJ2-3, with a possible D match to TRBD2 (5 bases). Germline assignment: CDR1 LNHNV and CDR2 YYDKDF (reference sequence). The V and J ends lost 7 bases and 2 bases respectively, with 16 bases between them. This CDR3 has 15 amino acids. CDR3 sequence (DNA): TGTGCCACCACTCCTCTTGGAGGCGACACAGATACGCAGTATTTT. Protein product: CATTPLGGDTDTQYF.

This clone occurred once. The gene calls are TRBV6-5 and TRBJ1-1; D remains ambiguous. V gave up 6 bases and J gave up 4 bases, with 15 bases separating them. The germline gives CDR1 MNHEY, CDR2 SVGAGI. The CDR3 has 14 amino acids. CDR3: CASREDFYGTEAFF. CDR3 sequence (DNA): TGTGCCAGCAGGGAGGACTTTTACGGCACTGAAGCTTTCTTT.

The V gene is TRBV7-2, the J gene TRBJ1-2; the D gene is possibly TRBD1 (5 bases). The CDR3 spans 14 residues. V dropped 1 base and J dropped 2 bases, with 8 bases sitting between them. Germline lookup yields CDR1 SGHTA and CDR2 FQGNSA. CDR3 DNA: TGTGCCAGCAGCTTAGATCCAGGGAACTATGGCTACACCTTC. As protein: CASSLDPGNYGYTF.

This rearrangement joins TRBV18 to TRBJ1-5; 11 bases align to TRBD1. Germline V gene sequence: CDR1 KGHSH, CDR2 LQKENI. The length of the CDR3 is 15 residues. V lost 1 base and J lost 6; bases outside the gene matches: 2. CDR3 region: CASSPLGTGGQPQHF. Here the CDR3 DNA reads TGTGCCAGCTCACCACTCGGGACAGGGGGTCAGCCCCAGCATTTT.

This sequence joins TRBV6-5 and TRBJ1-1, with D tentatively TRBD1 (5 bases). V lost 6 bases and J 2 bases, leaving 10 bases between the germline ends. The CDR3 is made up of 13 amino acids. The V gene's germline CDR1 is MNHEY and CDR2 SVGAGI. The CDR3 region has the DNA TGTGCCAGCAGCCAGGGATTTAACACTGAAGCTTTCTTT. This sequence encodes CASSQGFNTEAFF.

The V gene is TRBV7-2, the J gene TRBJ2-1; 7 bases agree with TRBD2. V gave up 5 bases and J gave up 8 bases; unmatched junction bases: 24. The germline gives CDR1 SGHTA, CDR2 FQGNSA. This CDR3 contains 19 residues. CDR3 DNA: TGTGCCAGCAGCCGCAGCAAGCGGGGCGTGATCGGGGAGAGGGATGAGCAGTTCTTC. This encodes CASSRSKRGVIGERDEQFF.

V and J are TRBV2 and TRBJ1-2, with D possibly TRBD1 on 6 matching bases. The length of the CDR3 is 13 residues. Germline CDR1 reads SNHLY; CDR2 reads FYNNEI. With 3 bases removed from V and 5 bases from J, the gap between germline ends came to 10 bases. CDR3 loop: CASSEDSSYGYTF. The CDR3 bases are TGTGCCAGCAGTGAGGACAGCTCTTATGGCTACACCTTC.

V is TRBV6-5 and J is TRBJ1-5; 8 bases map to TRBD1. Germline V gene lookup returns CDR1 MNHEY and CDR2 SVGAGI. There are 14 residues in the CDR3. J was trimmed by 2 bases and V by 8 bases; bases with no gene match: 5. The CDR3: CASRSDRGNQPQHF. The CDR3, as DNA: TGTGCCAGCCGGTCGGACAGGGGCAATCAGCCCCAGCATTTT.

This chain connects TRBV5-1 to TRBJ2-7; a weak D match, TRBD1 (5 bases). V gave up 4 bases and J gave up 0 bases, with 23 bases separating them. Germline assignment: CDR1 SGHRS and CDR2 YFSETQ. This CDR3 spans 18 amino acids. CDR3 sequence reads: CASSLTGSHHPSSYEQYF. For the CDR3, the DNA is TGCGCCAGCAGCCTCACAGGTTCCCATCATCCCAGCTCCTACGAGCAGTACTTC. The full variable domain, its missing parts supplied by reference TRBV5-1 and TRBJ2-7, is KAGVTQTPRYLIKTRGQQVTLSCSPISGHRSVSWYQQTPGQGLQFLFEYFSETQRNKGNFPGRFSGRQFSNSRSEMNVSTLELGDSALYLCASSLTGSHHPSSYEQYFGPGTRLTVT.

The chain links TRBV2 to TRBJ2-5, with 7 bases lining up with TRBD1. This CDR3 has 14 residues. The germline gives CDR1 SNHLY, CDR2 FYNNEI. The V gene end was trimmed by 6 bases and the J gene end by 4 bases; junction bases not matched to a gene: 8. The CDR3 DNA reads TGTGCCAGCAGACAGGGGTTGGCTGGAGAGACCCAGTACTTC. This encodes CASRQGLAGETQYF.